Listed below are T cell receptor beta chains from one sample, sequenced in a study of blood T cell repertoires in COVID-19. Clones were sequenced by immunoSEQ multiplex PCR, and TCRdb holds only the in-frame ones, with some missing. Here the sample spans 180,000 or so clones, 78% being singletons. The source material was peripheral blood. The receptors derive from an elderly woman with active or convalescent COVID-19. The CDR3 runs from the conserved cysteine through the conserved F or W. The D gene is left open where the match is weak. Rows give clone size only sometimes, using once, few, many, or a class for an expanded clone.

>TRBJ2-7|TRBV7-2|.|.|11
CASSPSYEQYF
TGTGCCAGCAGCCCATCCTACGAGCAGTACTTC
>TRBJ2-5|TRBV2|.|TRBD1|15
CASSPTGGRGETQYF
TGTGCCAGCAGCCCCACAGGGGGCAGGGGGGAGACCCAGTACTTC
>TRBJ1-5|TRBV7-9|.|.|17
CASSRGVYRDSNQPQHF
TGTGCCAGCAGCCGGGGGGTGTACAGGGATAGCAATCAGCCCCAGCATTTT
>TRBJ1-5|TRBV2|few|.|13
CASSALGLQPQHF
TGTGCCAGCAGTGCGCTGGGACTTCAGCCCCAGCATTTT
>TRBJ2-7|TRBV27|.|.|17
CASSFLADVGGRYEQYF
TGTGCCAGCAGTTTCCTTGCGGACGTAGGAGGGCGGTACGAGCAGTACTTC
>TRBJ1-2|TRBV5-1|once|.|13
CASSPPGGYGYTF
TGCGCCAGCAGCCCACCAGGTGGCTATGGCTACACCTTC
>TRBJ2-2|TRBV5-1|.|TRBD1|14
CASGGQGVPGELFF
TGCGCCAGCGGGGGCCAGGGGGTGCCCGGGGAGCTGTTTTTT
>TRBJ1-2|TRBV3-1/TRBV3-2|.|.|13
CASSQVLGAGYTF
TGTGCCAGCAGCCAAGTGCTAGGGGCCGGCTACACCTTC
>TRBJ1-6|TRBV4-3|.|.|14
CASSIRTYNSPLHF
TGCGCCAGCAGCATCCGGACATATAATTCACCCCTCCACTTT
>TRBJ2-5|TRBV9|.|.|14
CASSVEGVEETQYF
TGTGCCAGCAGCGTAGAAGGGGTTGAAGAGACCCAGTACTTC
>TRBJ2-7|TRBV5-1|.|TRBD2|16
CASSLALGSGSYEQYF
TGCGCCAGCAGCTTGGCCCTTGGTAGCGGGTCCTACGAGCAGTACTTC
>TRBJ1-4|TRBV6-5|.|.|15
CASSWRGVTNEKLFF
TGTGCCAGCAGCTGGAGGGGAGTAACTAATGAAAAACTGTTTTTT
>TRBJ2-5|TRBV9|.|.|12
CASSVEGRGIDF
TGTGCCAGCAGCGTAGAAGGACGGGGGATAGACTTC
>TRBJ2-3|TRBV5-4|.|.|15
CASTVLSGRTDTQYF
TGTGCCAGCACGGTTCTGTCCGGTCGCACAGATACGCAGTATTTT
>TRBJ1-2|TRBV18|.|.|13
CASSPPSRDGYTF
TGTGCCAGCTCACCACCGAGCAGGGATGGCTACACCTTC
>TRBJ2-7|TRBV7-9|.|.|13
CASRLDLDHEQYF
TGTGCCAGCAGACTCGACCTAGATCACGAGCAGTACTTC
>TRBJ2-3|TRBV5-1|.|TRBD1|14
CASSLDGQGSTQYF
TGCGCCAGCAGCTTGGACGGACAGGGGAGTACGCAGTATTTT
>TRBJ2-3|TRBV29-1|.|.|16
CSVESLSSGLTDTQYF
TGCAGCGTTGAATCATTAAGTAGCGGACTCACAGATACGCAGTATTTT
>TRBJ2-2|TRBV10-2|.|.|12
CASETGSGELFF
TGCGCCAGCGAGACTGGGTCCGGGGAGCTGTTTTTT
>TRBJ1-2|TRBV6-9|few|.|12
CASRRPGLSYTF
TGTGCCAGCAGGCGACCGGGTTTGAGCTACACCTTC
>TRBJ2-2|TRBV27|.|TRBD2|15
CASRGLAGALGELFF
TGTGCCAGCAGGGGACTAGCGGGGGCTTTAGGGGAGCTGTTTTTT
>TRBJ2-3|TRBV3-1/TRBV3-2|few|.|14
CASSHSGARDTQYF
TGTGCCAGCAGCCACTCAGGGGCCCGGGATACGCAGTATTTT
>TRBJ2-2|TRBV2|.|TRBD2|16
CASSHKAGGPSGELFF
TGTGCCAGCAGCCACAAAGCGGGGGGGCCCTCCGGGGAGCTGTTTTTT
>TRBJ2-3|TRBV20-1|.|.|14
CSASVGGRTDTQYF
TGCAGTGCTAGTGTCGGGGGGCGCACAGATACGCAGTATTTT
>TRBJ2-7|TRBV28|.|TRBD1|13
CASSGDSTYEQYF
TGTGCCAGCAGCGGGGACAGTACCTACGAGCAGTACTTC
>TRBJ2-2|TRBV3-1/TRBV3-2|once|.|17
CASSQVRLGFNTGELFF
TGTGCCAGCAGCCAAGTCAGGTTGGGCTTTAACACCGGGGAGCTGTTTTTT
>TRBJ1-1|TRBV28|.|.|13
CASSLYQRDEAFF
TGTGCCAGCAGTTTATATCAGAGGGATGAAGCTTTCTTT
>TRBJ1-1|TRBV5-4|.|.|14
CASSPRGGNTEAFF
TGTGCCAGCAGCCCCAGGGGCGGGAACACTGAAGCTTTCTTT
>TRBJ2-7|TRBV28|.|TRBD1|15
CASRDGTGLSYEQYF
TGTGCCAGCAGGGACGGGACAGGGCTTTCTTACGAGCAGTACTTC
>TRBJ2-7|TRBV6-2/TRBV6-3|.|TRBD1|12
CASSPGQGVRYF
TGTGCCAGCAGCCCCGGCCAGGGGGTACGGTACTTC
>TRBJ1-2|TRBV5-1|few|TRBD1|14
CASSPGQGAYGYTF
TGCGCCAGCAGCCCTGGACAGGGGGCCTATGGCTACACCTTC
>TRBJ2-7|TRBV7-2|.|TRBD2|13
CASSTRWEGEQYF
TGTGCCAGCAGTACCAGATGGGAGGGCGAGCAGTACTTC
>TRBJ1-5|TRBV3-1/TRBV3-2|.|.|13
CASSSGYEQPQHF
TGTGCCAGCAGCTCAGGGTATGAGCAGCCCCAGCATTTT